What follows are 3 T cell receptor beta chains derived from one specimen sequenced in a study of T-cell memory formation after mild COVID-19. Via MiXCR, TCRdb re-called the 5' RACE reads, giving one row per CDR3 protein. The table lists roughly 560,000 distinct CDR3 sequences, over 20% of them singletons. The specimen sequenced was PBMCs or a T cell subset sorted from them (not recorded which). The receptor source for this set is an adult woman who had mild COVID-19 (a few samples of this study predate the infection). Cell type and time point are not known.

This clonotype was counted between two and nine times. The chain joins TRBV12-3 or TRBV12-4 to TRBJ1-1, with a weak D call TRBD1 (6 bases). The CDR3 loop spans 16 amino acids. V was shortened by 7 bases and J by 3 bases, with 21 bases between the two germline ends. The DNA for the CDR3 is TGTGCCAGCACCCCCAACTTGGGGGCGAAGGACACTGAAGCTTTCTTT. As protein: CASTPNLGAKDTEAFF.

The V call is TRBV29-1, the J call TRBJ2-7, with 8 bases lining up with TRBD1. Germline values: CDR1 SQVTM, CDR2 ANQGSEA. The CDR3 consists of 15 residues. V lost 7 bases to trimming and J lost 0 bases; unmatched junction nucleotides: 11. The CDR3 nucleotides are TGCAGCGCAGAGGCAGGGGGCGATAGCTCCTACGAGCAGTACTTC. As protein: CSAEAGGDSSYEQYF.

The gene calls are TRBV6-5 and TRBJ1-3, with D uncertain. The CDR3 runs to 13 residues. The germline V gene encodes CDR1 MNHEY and CDR2 SVGAGI. V was trimmed by 6 bases and J by 7 bases, leaving 13 bases between them. The CDR3 loop reads CASRLHSLNTIYF. CDR3 sequence (DNA): TGTGCCAGCAGATTACATTCTCTGAACACCATATATTTT.